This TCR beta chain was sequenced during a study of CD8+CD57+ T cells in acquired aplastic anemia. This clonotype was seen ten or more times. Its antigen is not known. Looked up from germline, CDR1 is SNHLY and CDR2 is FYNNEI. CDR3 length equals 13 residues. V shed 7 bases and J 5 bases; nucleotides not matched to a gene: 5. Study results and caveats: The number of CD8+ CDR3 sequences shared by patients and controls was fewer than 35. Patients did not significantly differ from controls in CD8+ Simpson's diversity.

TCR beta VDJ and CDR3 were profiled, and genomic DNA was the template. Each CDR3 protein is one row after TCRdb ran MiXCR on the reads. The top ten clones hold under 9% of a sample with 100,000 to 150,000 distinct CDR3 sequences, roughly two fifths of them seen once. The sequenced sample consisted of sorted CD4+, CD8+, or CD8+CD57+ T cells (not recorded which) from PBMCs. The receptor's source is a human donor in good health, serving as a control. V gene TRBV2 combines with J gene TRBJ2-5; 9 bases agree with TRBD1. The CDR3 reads CASNLQGAETQYF. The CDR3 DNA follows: TGTGCCAGCAATCTACAGGGGGCCGAGACCCAGTACTTC.